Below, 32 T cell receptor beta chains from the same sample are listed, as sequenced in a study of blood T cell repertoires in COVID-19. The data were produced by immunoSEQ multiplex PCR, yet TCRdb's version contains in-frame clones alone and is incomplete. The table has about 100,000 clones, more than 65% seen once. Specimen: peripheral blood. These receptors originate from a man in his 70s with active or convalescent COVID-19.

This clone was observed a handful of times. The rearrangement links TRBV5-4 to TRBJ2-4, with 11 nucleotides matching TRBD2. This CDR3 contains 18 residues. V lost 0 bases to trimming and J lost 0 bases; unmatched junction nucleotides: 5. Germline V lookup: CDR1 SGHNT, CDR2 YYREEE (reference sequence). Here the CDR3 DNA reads TGTGCCAGCAGCTTGGGGCTAGCGGGGGGAGGAGCCAAAAACATTCAGTACTTC. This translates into CASSLGLAGGGAKNIQYF.

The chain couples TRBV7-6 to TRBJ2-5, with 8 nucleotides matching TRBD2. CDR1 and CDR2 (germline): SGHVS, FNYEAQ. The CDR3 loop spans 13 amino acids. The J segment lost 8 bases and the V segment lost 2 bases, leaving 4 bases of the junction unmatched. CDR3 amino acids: CASSLLAGNTQYF. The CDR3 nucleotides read TGTGCCAGCAGCTTACTAGCGGGTAATACCCAGTACTTC.

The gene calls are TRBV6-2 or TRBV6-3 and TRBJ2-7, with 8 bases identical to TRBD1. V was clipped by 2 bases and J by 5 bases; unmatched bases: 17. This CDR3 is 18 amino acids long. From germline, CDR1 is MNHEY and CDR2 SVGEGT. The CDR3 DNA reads TGTGCCAGCAGTTACGGCAGGGGGCTCGGGACGGGATATGACGAGCAGTACTTC. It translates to CASSYGRGLGTGYDEQYF.

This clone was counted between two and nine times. CDR3 sequence reads: CASSYTSGRGNEQFF. DNA of the CDR3: TGTGCCAGCAGCTACACTAGCGGGAGGGGGAATGAGCAGTTCTTC. The J gene is TRBJ2-1, the V gene TRBV7-9; TRBD2 aligns across 13 bases. The length of the CDR3 is 15 residues. Trimming took 4 bases from V and 7 from J; bases not matched to a gene: 4. Germline CDR1 and CDR2: SEHNR and FQNEAQ (reference sequence).

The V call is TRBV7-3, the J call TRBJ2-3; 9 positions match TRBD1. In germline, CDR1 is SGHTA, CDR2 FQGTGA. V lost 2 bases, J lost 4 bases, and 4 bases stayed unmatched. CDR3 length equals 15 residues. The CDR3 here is CASSLSGQGADTQYF. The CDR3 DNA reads TGTGCCAGCAGCTTATCGGGACAGGGTGCAGATACGCAGTATTTT. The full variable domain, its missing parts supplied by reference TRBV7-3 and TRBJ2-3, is GAGVSQTPSNKVTEKGKYVELRCDPISGHTALYWYRQSLGQGPEFLIYFQGTGAADDSGLPNDRFFAVRPEGSVSTLKIQRTERGDSAVYLCASSLSGQGADTQYFGPGTRLTVL.

The CDR3 reads CASSTTGTDNTGELFF. For the CDR3, the DNA is TGTGCCAGCAGCACGACCGGGACAGACAACACCGGGGAGCTGTTTTTT. V is TRBV11-1 and J is TRBJ2-2; TRBD1 agrees at 7 bases. With 5 bases clipped from V and 2 bases from J, the junction kept 8 bases outside the gene matches. The CDR3 extends over 16 amino acids. CDR1 and CDR2 (germline): SGHAT, FQDESV (reference sequence).

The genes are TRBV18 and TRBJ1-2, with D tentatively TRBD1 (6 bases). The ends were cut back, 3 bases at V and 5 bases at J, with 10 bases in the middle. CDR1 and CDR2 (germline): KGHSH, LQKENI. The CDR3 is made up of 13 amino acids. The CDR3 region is CASSPDSSYGYTF. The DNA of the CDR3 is TGTGCCAGCTCACCGGACAGTTCATATGGCTACACCTTC.

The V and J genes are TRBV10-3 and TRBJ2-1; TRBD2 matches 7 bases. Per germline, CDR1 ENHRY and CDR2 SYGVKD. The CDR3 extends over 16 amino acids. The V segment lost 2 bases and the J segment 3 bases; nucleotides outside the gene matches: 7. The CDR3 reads CAISEDKASGYNEQFF. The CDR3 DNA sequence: TGTGCCATCAGTGAGGATAAGGCTAGCGGCTACAATGAGCAGTTCTTC.

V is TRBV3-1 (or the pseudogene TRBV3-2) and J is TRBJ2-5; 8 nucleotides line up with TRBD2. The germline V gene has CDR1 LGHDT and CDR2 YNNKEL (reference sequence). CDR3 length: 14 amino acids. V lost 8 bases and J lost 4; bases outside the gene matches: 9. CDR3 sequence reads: CASGTRSGSETQYF. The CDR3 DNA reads TGTGCCAGCGGGACTAGGTCTGGATCAGAGACCCAGTACTTC.

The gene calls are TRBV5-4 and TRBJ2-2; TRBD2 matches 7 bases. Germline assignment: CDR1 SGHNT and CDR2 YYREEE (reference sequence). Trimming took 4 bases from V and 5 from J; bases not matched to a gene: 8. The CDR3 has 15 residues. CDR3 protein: CASSRPSGKTGELFF. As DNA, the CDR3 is TGTGCCAGCAGCCGACCAAGCGGGAAGACCGGGGAGCTGTTTTTT.

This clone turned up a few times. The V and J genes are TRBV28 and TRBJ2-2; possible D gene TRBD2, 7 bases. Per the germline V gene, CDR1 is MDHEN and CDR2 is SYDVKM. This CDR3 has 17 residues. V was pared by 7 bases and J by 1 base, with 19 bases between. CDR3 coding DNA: TGTGCCAGCAACAGGGCTATGGGGGGGATGAACACCGGGGAGCTGTTTTTT. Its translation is CASNRAMGGMNTGELFF. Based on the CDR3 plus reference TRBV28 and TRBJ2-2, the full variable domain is DVKVTQSSRYLVKRTGEKVFLECVQDMDHENMFWYRQDPGLGLRLIYFSYDVKMKEKGDIPEGYSVSREKKERFSLILESASTNQTSMYLCASNRAMGGMNTGELFFGEGSRLTVL.

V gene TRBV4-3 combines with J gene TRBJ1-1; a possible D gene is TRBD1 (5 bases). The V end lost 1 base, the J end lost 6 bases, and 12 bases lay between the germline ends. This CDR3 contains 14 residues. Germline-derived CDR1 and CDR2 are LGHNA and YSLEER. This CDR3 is CASSQGGRWAEAFF. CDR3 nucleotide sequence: TGCGCCAGCAGCCAAGGGGGCCGATGGGCTGAAGCTTTCTTT.

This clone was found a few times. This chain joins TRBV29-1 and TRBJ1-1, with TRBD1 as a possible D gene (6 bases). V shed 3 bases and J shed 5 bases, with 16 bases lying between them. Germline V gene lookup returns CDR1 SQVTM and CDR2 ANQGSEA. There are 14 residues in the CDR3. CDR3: CSVEGGLRLTEAFF. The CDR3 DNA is TGCAGCGTTGAGGGGGGGCTAAGGTTGACTGAAGCTTTCTTT.

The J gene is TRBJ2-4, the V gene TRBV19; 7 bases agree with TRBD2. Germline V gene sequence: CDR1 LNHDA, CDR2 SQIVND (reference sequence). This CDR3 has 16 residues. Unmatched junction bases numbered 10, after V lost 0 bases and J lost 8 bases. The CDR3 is CASSIEPKGGRHIQYF. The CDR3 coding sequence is TGTGCCAGTAGTATAGAGCCAAAGGGAGGGCGGCACATTCAGTACTTC.

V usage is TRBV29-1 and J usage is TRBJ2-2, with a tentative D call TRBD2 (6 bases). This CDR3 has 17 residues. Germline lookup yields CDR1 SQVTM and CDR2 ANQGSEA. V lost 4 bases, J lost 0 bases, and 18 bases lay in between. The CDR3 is CSVAFSRDFSNTGELFF. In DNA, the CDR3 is TGCAGCGTTGCGTTCTCCCGGGACTTCTCGAACACCGGGGAGCTGTTTTTT.

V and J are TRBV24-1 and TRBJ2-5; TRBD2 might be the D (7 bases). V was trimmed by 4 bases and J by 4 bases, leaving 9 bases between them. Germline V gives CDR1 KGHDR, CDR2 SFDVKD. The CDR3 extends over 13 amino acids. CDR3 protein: CATSERGRETQYF. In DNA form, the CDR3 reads TGTGCCACCAGTGAGCGGGGGCGAGAGACCCAGTACTTC.

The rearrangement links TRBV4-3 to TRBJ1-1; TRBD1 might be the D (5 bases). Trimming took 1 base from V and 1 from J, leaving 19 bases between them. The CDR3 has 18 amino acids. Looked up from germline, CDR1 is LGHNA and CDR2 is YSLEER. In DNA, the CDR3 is TGCGCCAGCAGCCAAGGACAGTCCTCGATAGTACAGAACACTGAAGCTTTCTTT. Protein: CASSQGQSSIVQNTEAFF.

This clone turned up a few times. This CDR3 is CASSATLAGDGETQYF. CDR3 DNA: TGTGCCAGCAGCGCAACACTAGCGGGAGATGGAGAGACCCAGTACTTC. V usage is TRBV7-6 and J usage is TRBJ2-5; 11 bases align to TRBD2. Germline CDR1 and CDR2: SGHVS and FNYEAQ. J gave up 4 bases and V 5 bases, and 9 bases lay outside the gene matches. This CDR3 is built from 16 residues.

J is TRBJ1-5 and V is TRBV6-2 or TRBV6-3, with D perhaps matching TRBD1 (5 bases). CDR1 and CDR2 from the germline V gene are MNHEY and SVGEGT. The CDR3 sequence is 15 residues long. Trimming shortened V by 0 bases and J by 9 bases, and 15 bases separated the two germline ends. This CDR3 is CASSYSRGKLVPQHF. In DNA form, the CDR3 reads TGTGCCAGCAGTTACTCGCGGGGGAAGCTAGTGCCCCAGCATTTT.

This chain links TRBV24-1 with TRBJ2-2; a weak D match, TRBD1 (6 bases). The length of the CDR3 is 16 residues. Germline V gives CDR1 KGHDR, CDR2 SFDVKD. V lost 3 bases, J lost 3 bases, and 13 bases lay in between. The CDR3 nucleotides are TGTGCCACCAGTGATACTCTCTCAGGGGACACCGGGGAGCTGTTTTTT. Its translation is CATSDTLSGDTGELFF.

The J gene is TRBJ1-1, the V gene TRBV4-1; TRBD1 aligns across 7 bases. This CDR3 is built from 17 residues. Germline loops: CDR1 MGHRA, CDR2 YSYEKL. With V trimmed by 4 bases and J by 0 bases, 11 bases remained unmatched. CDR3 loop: CASSLDRLDLMNTEAFF. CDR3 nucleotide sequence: TGCGCCAGCAGCCTGGACAGGTTAGATTTGATGAACACTGAAGCTTTCTTT.

In nucleotides, the CDR3 is TGTGCCACCAGCAGAGTGGGAGGGGGGAATCAGCCCCAGCATTTT. Translation gives CATSRVGGGNQPQHF. This chain connects TRBV15 to TRBJ1-5, with D perhaps matching TRBD1 (6 bases). The germline V gene encodes CDR1 LNHNV and CDR2 YYDKDF (reference sequence). Deletions cut 1 base from V and 4 bases from J, with 11 bases between. The length of the CDR3 is 15 residues.

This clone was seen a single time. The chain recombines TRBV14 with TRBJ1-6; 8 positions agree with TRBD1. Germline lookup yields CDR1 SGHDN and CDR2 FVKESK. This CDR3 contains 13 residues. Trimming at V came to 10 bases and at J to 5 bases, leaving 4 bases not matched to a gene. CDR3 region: CANPTGDNSPLHF. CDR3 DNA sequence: TGTGCCAACCCGACAGGGGATAATTCACCCCTCCACTTT. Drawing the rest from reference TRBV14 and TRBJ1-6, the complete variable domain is EAGVTQFPSHSVIEKGQTVTLRCDPISGHDNLYWYRRVMGKEIKFLLHFVKESKQDESGMPNNRFLAERTGGTYSTLKVQPAELEDSGVYFCANPTGDNSPLHFGNGTRLTVT.

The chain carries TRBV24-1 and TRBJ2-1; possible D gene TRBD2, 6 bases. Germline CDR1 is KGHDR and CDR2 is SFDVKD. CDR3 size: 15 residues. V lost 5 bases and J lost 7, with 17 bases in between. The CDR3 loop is CATSVSLAKGNEQFF. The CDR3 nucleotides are TGTGCCACCAGTGTGTCACTAGCCAAAGGGAATGAGCAGTTCTTC.

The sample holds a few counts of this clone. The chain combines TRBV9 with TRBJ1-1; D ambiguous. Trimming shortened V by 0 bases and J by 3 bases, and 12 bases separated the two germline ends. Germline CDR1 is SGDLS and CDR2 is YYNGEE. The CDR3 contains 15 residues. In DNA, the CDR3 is TGTGCCAGCAGCGTAGGGAGGGCCGAAGACACTGAAGCTTTCTTT. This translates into CASSVGRAEDTEAFF. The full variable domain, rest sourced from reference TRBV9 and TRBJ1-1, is DSGVTQTPKHLITATGQRVTLRCSPRSGDLSVYWYQQSLDQGLQFLIQYYNGEERAKGNILERFSAQQFPDLHSELNLSSLELGDSALYFCASSVGRAEDTEAFFGQGTRLTVV.

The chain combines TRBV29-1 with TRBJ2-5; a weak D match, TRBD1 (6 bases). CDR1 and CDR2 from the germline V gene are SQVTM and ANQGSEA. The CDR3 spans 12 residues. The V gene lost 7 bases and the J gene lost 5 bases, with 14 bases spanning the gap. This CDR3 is CSASRGQETQYF. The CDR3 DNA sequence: TGCAGCGCTTCCAGGGGTCAGGAGACCCAGTACTTC.

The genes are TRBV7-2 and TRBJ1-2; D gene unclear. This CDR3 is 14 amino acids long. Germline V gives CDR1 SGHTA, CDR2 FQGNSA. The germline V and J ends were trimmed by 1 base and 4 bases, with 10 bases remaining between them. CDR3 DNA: TGTGCCAGCAGCTTAGGGGCGCGGGGCTATGGCTACACCTTC. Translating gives CASSLGARGYGYTF.

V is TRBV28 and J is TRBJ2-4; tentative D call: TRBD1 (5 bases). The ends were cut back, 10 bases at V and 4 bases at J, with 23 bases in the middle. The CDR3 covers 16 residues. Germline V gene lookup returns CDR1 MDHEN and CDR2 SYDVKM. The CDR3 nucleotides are TGTGCCACCCACCGCAGGGCCCTCGTTACGAAAAACATTCAGTACTTC. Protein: CATHRRALVTKNIQYF.

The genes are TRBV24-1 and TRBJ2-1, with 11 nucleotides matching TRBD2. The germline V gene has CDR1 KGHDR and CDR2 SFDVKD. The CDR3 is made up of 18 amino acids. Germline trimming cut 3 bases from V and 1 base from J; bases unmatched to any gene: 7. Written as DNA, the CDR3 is TGTGCCACCAGTGATCCCTCCGGGACTAGCGGATCCTACAATGAGCAGTTCTTC. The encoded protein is CATSDPSGTSGSYNEQFF.

CDR3 loop: CASNSGVGYTF. The CDR3 DNA sequence: TGTGCCAGCAATTCAGGGGTTGGCTACACCTTC. The chain carries TRBV6-5 and TRBJ1-2, with D tentatively TRBD1 (6 bases). V was trimmed by 7 bases and J by 7 bases, leaving 10 bases between them. The CDR3 has 11 amino acids. Germline loops: CDR1 MNHEY, CDR2 SVGAGI.

The CDR3 sequence is CASSPRQGAQPQHF. The CDR3 bases are TGTGCCAGCTCACCGAGACAGGGAGCCCAGCCCCAGCATTTT. This sequence joins TRBV18 and TRBJ1-5, with 7 bases lining up with TRBD1. This CDR3 spans 14 amino acids. Trimming cost V 3 bases and J 7 bases; bases outside gene matches: 6. Germline CDR1 reads KGHSH; CDR2 reads LQKENI.

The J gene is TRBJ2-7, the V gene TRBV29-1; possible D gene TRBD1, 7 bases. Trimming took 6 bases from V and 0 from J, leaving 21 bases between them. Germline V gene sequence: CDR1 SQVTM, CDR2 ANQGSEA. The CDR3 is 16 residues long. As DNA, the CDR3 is TGCAGCGTCGACGGGAGACAGGGTGGCCTCTCCTACGAGCAGTACTTC. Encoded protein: CSVDGRQGGLSYEQYF.